These 30 T cell receptor beta chains were all obtained from the same sample, sequenced in a study of identical twins. TCRdb re-analysed the 5' RACE reads in MiXCR, keeping a single row per CDR3 protein. In the table there are about 720,000 distinct CDR3 sequences, 8.6% of which are singletons. The sample also formed part of further work on yellow fever vaccine responses in identical twins.

The specimen sequenced was PBMCs. These receptors all come from a woman between 18 and 29 years old in good health.

This clonotype occurred once. V and J are TRBV20-1 and TRBJ2-2, with D unresolved. Germline assignment: CDR1 DFQATT and CDR2 SNEGSKA (reference sequence). V was shortened by 8 bases and J by 0 bases, with 10 bases between the two germline ends. This CDR3 is built from 13 residues. The DNA of the CDR3 is TGCAGTTTTGATACGGCGAACACCGGGGAGCTGTTTTTT. This codes for CSFDTANTGELFF.

This clonotype has just a few counts. The J gene is TRBJ1-1, the V gene TRBV3-1, with 10 bases aligning to TRBD1. The CDR3 is made up of 14 amino acids. After removal of 7 bases from V and 7 bases from J, the junction contained 9 bases not matched to a gene. Germline V gene sequence: CDR1 LGHDT, CDR2 YNNKEL (reference sequence). The CDR3 sequence is CASTLGTGELEAFF. In DNA form, the CDR3 reads TGTGCCAGCACCTTAGGGACAGGGGAACTTGAAGCTTTCTTT.

The table lists this clonotype with a few counts. The chain combines TRBV29-1 with TRBJ2-2; either TRBD1 or TRBD2 may supply D (6 bases each). V was trimmed by 7 bases and J by 5 bases, leaving 11 bases between them. Germline CDR1 reads SQVTM; CDR2 reads ANQGSEA. This CDR3 region has 12 residues. The CDR3 region has the DNA TGCAGCGGGGGGGCCGGGACCGGGGAGCTGTTTTTT. Translating it yields CSGGAGTGELFF.

This clonotype came up a few times. The chain has TRBV29-1 and TRBJ2-7; D is ambiguous. The germline V gene has CDR1 SQVTM and CDR2 ANQGSEA. V gave up 7 bases and J gave up 0 bases, with 13 bases separating them. This CDR3 comprises 13 residues. DNA for the CDR3: TGCAGCGCTTTGACTCTAAGCTCCTACGAGCAGTACTTC. It encodes CSALTLSSYEQYF.

Many counts were recorded for this clonotype. The chain carries TRBV12-3 or TRBV12-4 and TRBJ1-2; no reliable D call. The CDR3 has 11 amino acids. V was clipped by 3 bases and J by 7 bases, with 6 bases between them. CDR3 sequence: CASSFVGGYTF. CDR3 nucleotides: TGTGCCAGCAGTTTTGTCGGTGGCTACACCTTC.

This clonotype occurred many times. The junction does not match germline at one end; this may be a read error. The rearrangement joins TRBV11-2 to TRBJ2-3; 12 bases agree with TRBD1. The germline CDR1 and CDR2 sequences are SGHAT and FQNNGV. This CDR3 contains 16 residues. CDR3 in DNA: TGTGCCAGCAGCCTAGAAGGGACAGGGGGCGCGGATACGCAGTATTTT. Its translation is CASSLEGTGGADTQYF.

The chain couples TRBV7-2 to TRBJ2-1; D not certain. This CDR3 comprises 15 residues. From germline, CDR1 is SGHTA and CDR2 FQGNSA. V lost 6 bases, J lost 0 bases, and 12 bases lay in between. In DNA, the CDR3 is TGTGCCAGCAGTGGTTGGACGAGCTCCTACAATGAGCAGTTCTTC. Translating gives CASSGWTSSYNEQFF.

The chain links TRBV10-3 to TRBJ2-1; D remains unclear. Germline-derived CDR1 and CDR2 are ENHRY and SYGVKD. V lost 0 bases and J lost 5, with 11 bases in between. The CDR3 consists of 15 residues. CDR3 in DNA: TGTGCCATCAGTGAGTCCCTGGGGTCCAACAATGAGCAGTTCTTC. It is translated as CAISESLGSNNEQFF.

The rearrangement joins TRBV11-3 to TRBJ2-3, with 8 bases identical to TRBD1. Germline V gene sequence: CDR1 SGHNT, CDR2 YENEEA. J lost 5 bases, V lost 5 bases, and 9 bases had no gene match. There are 15 residues in the CDR3. The CDR3 loop is CASSPGQGNLDTQYF. The CDR3 region has the DNA TGTGCCAGCAGCCCCGGACAGGGAAATCTAGATACGCAGTATTTT. Full variable domain (rest looked up from reference TRBV11-3 and TRBJ2-3): EAGVVQSPRYKIIEKKQPVAFWCNPISGHNTLYWYLQNLGQGPELLIRYENEEAVDDSQLPKDRFSAERLKGVDSTLKIQPAELGDSAVYLCASSPGQGNLDTQYFGPGTRLTVL.

At least ten counts were recorded for this clonotype. V and J are TRBV7-8 and TRBJ2-7; D may be TRBD1 or TRBD2 (5 bases each). The germline gives CDR1 SGHVS, CDR2 FQNEAQ. Trimming took off 5 bases at V and 5 bases at J, with 10 bases between the two ends. The CDR3 is 12 residues long. CDR3 nucleotides: TGTGCCAGCAGCCGGCTGGGGGACGAGCAGTACTTC. It codes for CASSRLGDEQYF.

This clonotype was counted many times. This chain joins TRBV6-2 or TRBV6-3 and TRBJ2-5, with D perhaps matching TRBD2 (6 bases). In germline, CDR1 is MNHEY, CDR2 SVGEGT. The CDR3 runs to 15 residues. The germline V and J ends were trimmed by 0 bases and 1 base, with 9 bases remaining between them. CDR3 amino acids: CASSYSLGGQETQYF. CDR3 coding DNA: TGTGCCAGCAGTTACTCGCTGGGGGGCCAAGAGACCCAGTACTTC.

In its sample, this clonotype was seen a few times. V is TRBV28 and J is TRBJ1-1; D gene unclear. The V and J ends lost 7 bases and 3 bases respectively, with 12 bases between them. Germline CDR1 and CDR2: MDHEN and SYDVKM. The CDR3 is made up of 13 amino acids. The DNA of the CDR3 is TGTGCCAGCAATCAGGATAGTTACACTGAAGCTTTCTTT. Translation: CASNQDSYTEAFF.

The V gene is TRBV7-2, the J gene TRBJ2-7; 7 nucleotides line up with TRBD2. The CDR3 runs 15 residues. The trim removed 5 bases at V and 2 bases at J, leaving 9 bases unmatched. Germline CDR1 and CDR2: SGHTA and FQGNSA. CDR3 coding DNA: TGTGCCAGCAGCCTACGGTCCAGCGGGGCCTACGAGCAGTACTTC. This encodes CASSLRSSGAYEQYF. The variable domain in full, with the rest retrieved from reference TRBV7-2 and TRBJ2-7, is GAGVSQSPSNKVTEKGKDVELRCDPISGHTALYWYRQSLGQGLEFLIYFQGNSAPDKSGLPSDRFSAERTGGSVSTLTIQRTQQEDSAVYLCASSLRSSGAYEQYFGPGTRLTVT.

This clonotype was seen a handful of times. The V gene is TRBV6-5, the J gene TRBJ2-7; 9 nucleotides align to TRBD1. The CDR3 length is 15 residues. V lost 2 bases to trimming and J lost 5 bases; unmatched junction nucleotides: 7. Germline CDR1 MNHEY, CDR2 SVGAGI. The CDR3 reads CASSYRPGQGNEQYF. Written as DNA, the CDR3 is TGTGCCAGCAGTTACCGGCCGGGACAGGGTAACGAGCAGTACTTC.

This rearrangement joins TRBV19 to TRBJ2-3, with 9 nucleotides matching TRBD1. V dropped 3 bases and J dropped 3; count of bases not matched to a gene: 4. The CDR3 extends over 15 amino acids. Looked up from germline, CDR1 is LNHDA and CDR2 is SQIVND (reference sequence). CDR3 protein: CASSMTTGGTDTQYF. The CDR3 DNA reads as TGTGCCAGTAGTATGACGACAGGGGGGACAGATACGCAGTATTTT.

The chain uses TRBV20-1 and TRBJ2-1; no definite D call. Germline V CDR1 and CDR2: DFQATT, SNEGSKA (reference sequence). This CDR3 is built from 11 residues. The V and J ends lost 2 bases and 7 bases respectively, with 6 bases between them. The DNA of the CDR3 is TGCAGTGCTAGAAGAGTAAATGAGCAGTTCTTC. Translated, it gives CSARRVNEQFF.

This clonotype has only a few counts. V and J are TRBV20-1 and TRBJ2-1, with TRBD2 identical over 8 bases. The CDR3 is 14 residues long. Germline CDR1 DFQATT, CDR2 SNEGSKA (reference sequence). With V trimmed by 3 bases and J by 4 bases, 5 bases remained unmatched. CDR3 amino acids: CSASKRGTYNEQFF. For the CDR3, the DNA is TGCAGTGCTAGTAAGCGGGGGACATACAATGAGCAGTTCTTC.

This chain links TRBV7-6 with TRBJ2-1; 8 bases align to TRBD2. Germline CDR1 SGHVS, CDR2 FNYEAQ. Trimming cost V 5 bases and J 5 bases; bases outside gene matches: 8. The CDR3 loop spans 15 amino acids. The CDR3 sequence: CASSNVAGKHNEQFF. CDR3 DNA: TGTGCCAGCAGCAACGTAGCGGGGAAACACAATGAGCAGTTCTTC. Complete variable domain (other parts from reference TRBV7-6 and TRBJ2-1): GAGVSQSPRYKVTKRGQDVALRCDPISGHVSLYWYRQALGQGPEFLTYFNYEAQQDKSGLPNDRFSAERPEGSISTLTIQRTEQRDSAMYRCASSNVAGKHNEQFFGPGTRLTVL.

This clonotype was counted ten times or more. Compared with germline, one end of the junction differs, possibly owing to a read error. This sequence joins TRBV14 and TRBJ2-1; no definite D call. CDR1 and CDR2 from the germline V gene are SGHDN and FVKESK. CDR3 length equals 12 residues. The CDR3: CASSLTYKEQFF. The CDR3 coding sequence is TGTGCCAGCAGCTTAACCTACAAGGAGCAGTTCTTC.

In its sample, this clonotype was seen many times. The CDR3 sequence: CASSEGHPLLDEQFF. CDR3 nucleotides: TGTGCCAGCAGCGAGGGGCACCCGCTCCTAGATGAGCAGTTCTTC. The J gene is TRBJ2-1, the V gene TRBV4-2; D may correspond to TRBD1 or TRBD2 (5 bases each). CDR3 length equals 15 residues. In germline, CDR1 is LGHNA, CDR2 YNFKEQ. Between the trimmed V and J ends, which lost 5 bases and 8 bases, there was a span of 19 bases.

This chain joins TRBV29-1 and TRBJ2-2; 8 bases align to TRBD1. In germline, CDR1 is SQVTM, CDR2 ANQGSEA. The ends lost 3 bases at V and 4 bases at J; junction bases unmatched: 4. The CDR3 is made up of 14 amino acids. This CDR3 reads CSVDTGGGTGELFF. For the CDR3, the DNA is TGCAGCGTTGATACAGGGGGAGGCACCGGGGAGCTGTTTTTT.

CDR3 region: CASSVGLQGYEQYF. CDR3 DNA: TGTGCCAGCAGCGTAGGTCTTCAGGGGTACGAGCAGTACTTC. The chain combines TRBV9 with TRBJ2-7; TRBD1 might be the D (6 bases). V dropped 0 bases and J dropped 4 bases, with 11 bases sitting between them. CDR1 is SGDLS, CDR2 YYNGEE, per germline. The CDR3 length is 14 residues.

This clonotype was seen repeatedly, ten times or more. The chain carries TRBV4-2 and TRBJ2-4, with D unresolved. The V gene lost 0 bases and the J gene lost 5 bases, with 8 bases spanning the gap. Germline assignment: CDR1 LGHNA and CDR2 YNFKEQ. The CDR3 covers 14 residues. The DNA for the CDR3 is TGTGCCAGCAGCCAAGAGGACGGACAAAACATTCAGTACTTC. Translated, it gives CASSQEDGQNIQYF.

The V and J genes are TRBV5-1 and TRBJ2-1, with 9 bases that match TRBD1. The CDR3 sequence is 15 residues long. CDR1 SGHRS and CDR2 YFSETQ come from the germline V gene. V was clipped by 4 bases and J by 4 bases; unmatched bases: 6. The CDR3, as DNA: TGCGCCAGCAGCGAGGGACAGGGAGTATACAATGAGCAGTTCTTC. Its translation: CASSEGQGVYNEQFF. The full variable domain, rest sourced from reference TRBV5-1 and TRBJ2-1, is KAGVTQTPRYLIKTRGQQVTLSCSPISGHRSVSWYQQTPGQGLQFLFEYFSETQRNKGNFPGRFSGRQFSNSRSEMNVSTLELGDSALYLCASSEGQGVYNEQFFGPGTRLTVL.

The V gene is TRBV28, the J gene TRBJ1-6; 7 nucleotides line up with TRBD1. J lost 7 bases, V lost 8 bases, and 5 bases had no gene match. This CDR3 spans 13 amino acids. From germline, CDR1 is MDHEN and CDR2 SYDVKM. CDR3 protein: CASQGEGNSPLHF. The CDR3 nucleotides are TGTGCCAGCCAGGGGGAAGGCAATTCACCCCTCCACTTT.

CDR3 sequence reads: CASTRTGAPLGGELFF. CDR3 DNA: TGCGCCAGCACCCGGACAGGGGCCCCCCTCGGCGGGGAGCTGTTTTTT. The rearrangement joins TRBV5-1 to TRBJ2-2; TRBD1 agrees at 9 bases. V lost 6 bases and J lost 7; bases outside the gene matches: 13. CDR3 length: 16 amino acids. The germline gives CDR1 SGHRS, CDR2 YFSETQ.

J is TRBJ2-1 and V is TRBV11-1; tentative D call: TRBD1 (5 bases). Germline lookup yields CDR1 SGHAT and CDR2 FQDESV (reference sequence). The CDR3 is 16 amino acids. The V and J ends lost 5 bases and 4 bases respectively, with 18 bases between them. The CDR3 bases are TGTGCCAGCAGCCAAAGGGGCAGGGAATTATACAATGAGCAGTTCTTC. It yields the protein CASSQRGRELYNEQFF.

This clonotype was counted a few times. DNA of the CDR3: TGTGCCAGCAGCTTTCCGGCGGGAAAGGGGCCAGATACGCAGTATTTT. It specifies CASSFPAGKGPDTQYF. The V gene is TRBV7-9, the J gene TRBJ2-3; possibly TRBD2 for D (6 bases). Between the trimmed V and J ends, which lost 3 bases and 4 bases, there was a span of 17 bases. The V gene's germline CDR1 is SEHNR and CDR2 FQNEAQ (reference sequence). This CDR3 contains 16 residues. Complete variable domain (other parts from reference TRBV7-9 and TRBJ2-3): DTGVSQNPRHKITKRGQNVTFRCDPISEHNRLYWYRQTLGQGPEFLTYFQNEAQLEKSRLLSDRFSAERPKGSFSTLEIQRTEQGDSAMYLCASSFPAGKGPDTQYFGPGTRLTVL.

This clonotype came up many times. The chain has TRBV4-3 and TRBJ1-5, with TRBD1 as a possible D gene (5 bases). CDR3 length: 16 residues. V was cut by 0 bases and J by 2 bases, with 11 bases left in between. CDR1 LGHNA and CDR2 YSLEER come from the germline V gene. CDR3 residues: CASSQDWVGGNQPQHF. DNA of the CDR3: TGCGCCAGCAGCCAAGATTGGGTGGGGGGCAATCAGCCCCAGCATTTT.

The chain has TRBV11-2 and TRBJ2-1; D remains ambiguous. With 1 base removed from V and 3 bases from J, the gap between germline ends came to 10 bases. Germline V CDR1 and CDR2: SGHAT, FQNNGV. CDR3 size: 15 residues. The CDR3 spells CASSLGSGFYNEQFF. CDR3 DNA sequence: TGTGCCAGCAGCTTAGGTTCCGGTTTCTACAATGAGCAGTTCTTC.